A selection of T cell receptor beta chains follows, all from one sample in a study of tumor and adjacent non-tumor tissue in lung cancer. MiXCR, applied by TCRdb to the multiplex PCR reads, yields one record per CDR3 protein. The sample contains about 90,000 distinct CDR3 sequences, 61% of which appear only once. Sequencing was done on a sample of lung tumor tissue. The source of these receptors is a man in his 70s with non-small cell lung cancer. Each CDR3 is given with its conserved first and last residue. The D gene is left open where the match is weak. Clone size appears in some rows only: once, few, many, or a class for an expanded clone.

j_call | d_call | clone_size | v_call | cdr3_aa | cdr3_nt
TRBJ2-7 | . | . | TRBV11-3 | CVGSSGTIREQYF | TGTGTCGGCAGCTCGGGGACCATCCGGGAGCAGTACTTC
TRBJ2-7 | . | many | TRBV12-3/TRBV12-4 | CASSLRQSYEQYF | TGTGCCAGCAGTTTGCGACAGAGCTACGAGCAGTACTTC
TRBJ2-3 | TRBD2 | . | TRBV6-1 | CASNVAGGSKDTQYF | TGTGCCAGCAATGTAGCGGGAGGGAGTAAAGATACGCAGTATTTT
TRBJ1-3 | . | many | TRBV6-2/TRBV6-3 | CASSSTGNTIYF | TGTGCCAGCAGCTCCACTGGAAACACCATATATTTT
TRBJ2-3 | . | . | TRBV7-9 | CASSLRNLSTDTQYF | TGTGCCAGCAGCCTAAGGAATCTCAGCACAGATACGCAGTATTTT
TRBJ2-5 | . | once | TRBV6-5 | CASSRTLVGGRETQYF | TGTGCTAGCAGTCGGACCCTAGTGGGGGGGCGAGAGACCCAGTACTTC
TRBJ2-3 | . | . | TRBV4-1 | CARSQAILSTDKQYF | TGCGCCAGGAGCCAAGCTATCCTTTCCACAGATAAGCAGTATTTT
TRBJ1-1 | . | . | TRBV5-4 | CVSSPSCRDTETFF | TGTGTCAGCAGCCCTTCCTGTAGGGACACTGAAACTTTCTTT
TRBJ2-7 | . | many | TRBV12-3/TRBV12-4 | CASSSRGEQYF | TGTGCCAGCAGTTCCAGGGGCGAGCAGTACTTC
TRBJ2-1 | TRBD2 | many | TRBV5-4 | CASSPAGERYNEQFF | TGTGCCAGCAGCCCAGCGGGGGAAAGATACAATGAGCAGTTCTTC
TRBJ1-1 | . | . | TRBV2 | CASSVQFGTEAFF | TGTGCCAGCAGTGTCCAATTTGGGACTGAAGCTTTCTTT
TRBJ1-2 | . | few | TRBV6-1 | CASSASGDDGYTF | TGCGCCAGCAGTGCATCGGGAGACGATGGCTACACCTTC
TRBJ2-4 | . | few | TRBV5-1 | CASNTAGVAKNIQYF | TGCGCCAGCAACACTGCAGGAGTAGCCAAAAACATTCAGTACTTC
TRBJ1-2 | . | . | TRBV4-1 | CVSRQVRVDYGYTF | TGCGTCAGCAGACAAGTCCGGGTTGACTATGGCTACACCTTC
TRBJ2-5 | . | . | TRBV20-1 | CSTVLREFETQYF | TGCAGTACCGTCTTACGGGAGTTCGAGACCCAGTACTTC
TRBJ1-2 | . | . | TRBV10-2 | CAGSYSRNYGYTF | TGCGCCGGCAGTTATAGCAGGAACTATGGCTACACCTTT
TRBJ2-7 | . | . | TRBV6-2/TRBV6-3 | CASRLDRRVDYEQYF | TGTGCCAGCAGATTGGACCGGAGAGTTGACTACGAGCAGTACTTC
TRBJ1-6 | . | . | TRBV28 | CANSFPGSTYNSPLHF | TGTGCCAACAGTTTCCCAGGGAGTACCTATAATTCACCCCTCCACTTT
TRBJ1-4 | TRBD1 | . | TRBV28 | CASSYPRGQGKEKLFF | TGTGCCAGCAGCTACCCCAGGGGACAGGGGAAAGAAAAACTGTTTTTT
TRBJ1-4 | . | . | TRBV28 | CASRQTRVINEKLFF | TGTGCCAGCAGACAAACAAGGGTAATTAATGAAAAACTGTTTTTT
TRBJ2-2 | . | few | TRBV29-1 | CSASTSGADTGELFF | TGCAGCGCTTCCACCTCGGGGGCGGACACCGGGGAGCTGTTTTTT
TRBJ2-7 | TRBD1 | . | TRBV6-5 | CASSYKGTGSSSYEQYF | TGTGCCAGCAGTTACAAGGGGACAGGGTCAAGTTCCTACGAGCAGTACTTC
TRBJ1-1 | . | few | TRBV28 | CASRFRVVNTEAFF | TGTGCCAGCAGATTCCGGGTCGTGAACACTGAAGCTTTCTTT
TRBJ2-7 | . | once | TRBV12-3/TRBV12-4 | CASSHTRMNHRF | TGTGCCAGCAGCCATACTAGAATGAATCACCGCTTC
TRBJ2-5 | . | many | TRBV20-1 | CSARPDFTQYF | TGCAGTGCTAGACCGGACTTTACCCAGTACTTC
TRBJ2-1 | TRBD1 | . | TRBV29-1 | CSGYPGQSYNEQLF | TGCAGCGGTTACCCGGGACAGTCATACAATGAGCAGCTCTTC
TRBJ1-1 | . | . | TRBV11-2 | CASSGETENTEAFF | TGTGCCAGCAGTGGAGAGACGGAGAACACTGAAGCTTTCTTT
TRBJ2-7 | . | . | TRBV6-1 | CATWPNSHEQYF | TGTGCCACCTGGCCCAACTCCCACGAGCAGTACTTC